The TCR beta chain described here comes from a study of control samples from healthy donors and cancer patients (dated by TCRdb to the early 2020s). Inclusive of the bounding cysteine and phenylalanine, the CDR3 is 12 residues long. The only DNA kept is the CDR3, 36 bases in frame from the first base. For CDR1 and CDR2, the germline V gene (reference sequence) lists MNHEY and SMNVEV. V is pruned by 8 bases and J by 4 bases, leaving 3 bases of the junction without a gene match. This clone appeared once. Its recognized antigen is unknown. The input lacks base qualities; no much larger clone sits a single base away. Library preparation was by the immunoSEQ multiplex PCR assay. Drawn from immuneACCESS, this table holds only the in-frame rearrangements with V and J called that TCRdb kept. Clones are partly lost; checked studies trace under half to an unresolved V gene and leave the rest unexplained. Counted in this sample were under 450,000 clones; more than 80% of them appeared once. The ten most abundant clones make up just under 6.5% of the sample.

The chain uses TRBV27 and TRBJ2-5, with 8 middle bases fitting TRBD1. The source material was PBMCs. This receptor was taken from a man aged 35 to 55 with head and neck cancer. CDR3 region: CASGQGPETQYF. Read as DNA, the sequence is TGTGCCAGCGGACAGGGACCAGAGACCCAGTACTTC.